This is a list of T cell receptor beta chains from one sample in a study of T cells after yellow fever vaccination. TCRdb ran MiXCR on the 5' RACE reads and lists one entry per CDR3 protein. The sample holds fewer than 650,000 distinct CDR3 sequences; 21% are singletons and the top ten take about 16%. Sequencing was performed on PBMCs, taken roughly 20 days after the first yellow fever vaccination. Receptors were obtained from a man younger than 30 who received the YFV17D yellow fever vaccine. The CDR3 runs from the conserved cysteine through the conserved F or W. D genes are given only for firm matches. Not every row has a clone size; where given, it reads once, few, many or a size class.

>few|TRBV10-3|TRBJ2-2|TRBD2
TGTGCCATCAGTTCAAGGAATATCGGACTAGCGGGGGGGATAGACACCGGGGAGCTGTTTTTT
CAISSRNIGLAGGIDTGELFF
>-|TRBV6-2/TRBV6-3|TRBJ2-7|TRBD1
TGTGCCGGTGGGACAGTCCACGAGCAGTACTTC
CAGGTVHEQYF
>few|TRBV5-1|TRBJ1-2|-
TGCGCCAGCAGCTTCGGGACCGGGCCCGGCTACACCTTC
CASSFGTGPGYTF
>-|TRBV9|TRBJ2-2|TRBD2
TGTGCCAGCAGTGTTAGCGGGGGTAACACCGGGGAGCTGTTTTTT
CASSVSGGNTGELFF
>few|TRBV6-5|TRBJ1-5|TRBD1
TGTGCCAGCAGTTACGGGACAGGCTACAATCAGCCCCAGCATTTT
CASSYGTGYNQPQHF
>few|TRBV4-2|TRBJ1-2|-
TGTGCCAGCAGCCAAGAGCGAGGGGCCGGCTACACCTTC
CASSQERGAGYTF
>-|TRBV5-4|TRBJ2-1|-
TGTGCCAGCAGCTTGGGGGCGGTACGTGACAATGAGCAGTTCTTC
CASSLGAVRDNEQFF
>-|TRBV3-1|TRBJ2-1|-
TGTGCCAGCAGCCAATGGAGGGACAGCCCTCACAATGAGCAGTTCTTC
CASSQWRDSPHNEQFF
>-|TRBV5-1|TRBJ1-3|-
TGCGCCAGCAGAGCACTCTCTGGAAACACCATATATTTT
CASRALSGNTIYF
>-|TRBV7-9|TRBJ2-3|TRBD1
TGTGCCAGCAGCGCCCCGACAGGGGGCACAGATACGCAGTATTTT
CASSAPTGGTDTQYF
>-|TRBV7-6|TRBJ2-5|TRBD2
TGTGCCAGCAGCTTCGCTAGCGGGGGGGCGTGGGAGACCCGGTACTTC
CASSFASGGAWETRYF
>few|TRBV7-3|TRBJ2-2|-
TGTGCCAGCAGTCTAGTCAGACAGGGGGAGCTGTTTTTT
CASSLVRQGELFF
>few|TRBV20-1|TRBJ1-3|-
TGCAGTGCAGGGCAGAACTCTGGAAACACCATATATTTT
CSAGQNSGNTIYF
>-|TRBV5-1|TRBJ2-2|TRBD2
TGCGCCAGCAGCCCGGGGACTAGCGAACTCAGGGAGCTGTTTTTT
CASSPGTSELRELFF
>-|TRBV3-1|TRBJ2-5|TRBD1
TGTGCCAGCAGCCAAGGCGACAGGGGGCAGACCCAGTACTTC
CASSQGDRGQTQYF
>-|TRBV5-1|TRBJ2-2|-
TGCGCCAGCAGCTTGGCGGCGGGATTGAACACCGGGGAGCTGTTTTTT
CASSLAAGLNTGELFF
>-|TRBV10-3|TRBJ2-7|-
TGTGCCATCAGTGAGTACCGTACCTCCTACGAGCAGTACTTC
CAISEYRTSYEQYF
>few|TRBV5-1|TRBJ1-2|-
TGCGCCAGCAGCTTGTGGGACAACTATGGCTACACCTTC
CASSLWDNYGYTF
>few|TRBV4-1|TRBJ2-7|-
TGCGCCAGCAGCCAAGTCTCGACAGGCCGCTCCTACGAGCAGTACTTC
CASSQVSTGRSYEQYF
>many|TRBV15|TRBJ2-5|-
TGTGCCACCAGCAGAGATCGAGAGACCCAGTACTTC
CATSRDRETQYF
>few|TRBV6-1|TRBJ1-1|TRBD1
TGTGCCAGCACCCAGGGGGGGGAGGGCAACACTGAAGCTTTCTTT
CASTQGGEGNTEAFF
>-|TRBV7-6|TRBJ1-6|-
TGTGCCAGCAACTCCGGCTCGGGACCCCTCCACTTT
CASNSGSGPLHF
>-|TRBV6-1|TRBJ1-2|-
TGTGCCAGCAGTCCCGACAGCCTCGGGGGCTACACCTTC
CASSPDSLGGYTF
>-|TRBV6-1|TRBJ2-2|TRBD2
TGTGCCACCAGACCGGGACTAGCGGGGTCCGGGGAGCTGTTTTTT
CATRPGLAGSGELFF
>-|TRBV6-5|TRBJ2-7|TRBD2
TGTGCCAGCAGTTACTCTCGCAGCGGGGGCCCCTTCTACGAGCAGTACTTC
CASSYSRSGGPFYEQYF
>-|TRBV29-1|TRBJ2-2|-
TGCAGCGTTGAAGGGGAGAGAGGGAGGCCCGGGGAGCTGTTTTTT
CSVEGERGRPGELFF
>-|TRBV20-1|TRBJ2-1|TRBD2
TGCAGTGCTAGCCGGGGGGGGTACAATGAGCAGTTCTTC
CSASRGGYNEQFF
>-|TRBV7-8|TRBJ1-1|-
TGTGCCAGCAGCTTTGACAGGCGACGAACTGAAGCTTTCTTT
CASSFDRRRTEAFF
>few|TRBV4-1|TRBJ1-1|-
TGCGCCAGCAGCCAAGAGGCCGGGGGGGGAGCTTTCTTT
CASSQEAGGGAFF
>-|TRBV18|TRBJ1-2|TRBD1
TGTGCCAGCTCACCTGGACAGGCCAGCTATGGCTACACCTTC
CASSPGQASYGYTF
>few|TRBV4-1|TRBJ2-3|-
TGCGCCAGCAGCCAAGATCCAAGCAGCACAGATACGCAGTATTTT
CASSQDPSSTDTQYF
>-|TRBV6-1|TRBJ1-6|TRBD1
TGTGCCAGCTGCCAGGGGGGAACTTATAATTCACCCCTCCACTTT
CASCQGGTYNSPLHF
>-|TRBV6-5|TRBJ1-6|-
TGTGCCAGCAGTTTCTCCTTCAGGGGTTCCTATAATTCACCCCTCCACTTT
CASSFSFRGSYNSPLHF
>-|TRBV27|TRBJ2-2|TRBD1
TGTGCCAGCAGAAGGGACAGGGGGTATCCCGGGGAGCTGTTTTTT
CASRRDRGYPGELFF
>-|TRBV5-1|TRBJ1-2|-
TGCGCCAGCAGCTCGGTATATGGCTACACCTTC
CASSSVYGYTF
>-|TRBV2|TRBJ2-5|-
TGTGCCAGCAGTGAAAATTCGGGGGGCCGAGAGACCCAGTACTTC
CASSENSGGRETQYF
>-|TRBV6-2/TRBV6-3|TRBJ2-5|-
TGTGCCAGCATCGCGAGCGGGACAGGTGTTCACCAAGAGACCCAGTACTTC
CASIASGTGVHQETQYF
>many|TRBV5-1|TRBJ2-2|TRBD1
TGCGCCAGCAGCCCGGACAGGGGTATCACCGGGGAGCTGTTTTTT
CASSPDRGITGELFF
>few|TRBV4-1|TRBJ1-5|-
TGCGCCAGCAGGGACCGGGACGTAAGCAATCAGCCCCAGCATTTT
CASRDRDVSNQPQHF
>few|TRBV6-5|TRBJ1-5|TRBD1
TGTGCCAGCAGTTACGATACGACAGGGGGATTGCATTTT
CASSYDTTGGLHF
>few|TRBV29-1|TRBJ2-7|-
TGCAGCGTTGGAGACAGCCGACCGGAAGGGCAGTACTTC
CSVGDSRPEGQYF
>many|TRBV7-2|TRBJ2-7|TRBD2
TGTGCCAGCAGCTTAACTAGCGGGGGTTACGAGCAGTACTTC
CASSLTSGGYEQYF
>-|TRBV6-5|TRBJ2-2|TRBD1
TGTGCCAGCAGTTACTCAAACGACAGGGCCGGGGAGCTGTTTTTT
CASSYSNDRAGELFF
>few|TRBV4-3|TRBJ2-5|-
TGCGCCAGCAGCCCCCCCCGCACCTTGGAGGAGACCCAGTACTTC
CASSPPRTLEETQYF
>-|TRBV12-3/TRBV12-4|TRBJ1-3|-
TGTGCCAGCAACCGCCTTAAAAGGGGGGCCTCTGGAAACACCATATATTTT
CASNRLKRGASGNTIYF
>few|TRBV20-1|TRBJ1-5|TRBD1
TGCAGTGCTAGAGATACCAGGGGGCTCAGTCAGCCCCAGCATTTT
CSARDTRGLSQPQHF